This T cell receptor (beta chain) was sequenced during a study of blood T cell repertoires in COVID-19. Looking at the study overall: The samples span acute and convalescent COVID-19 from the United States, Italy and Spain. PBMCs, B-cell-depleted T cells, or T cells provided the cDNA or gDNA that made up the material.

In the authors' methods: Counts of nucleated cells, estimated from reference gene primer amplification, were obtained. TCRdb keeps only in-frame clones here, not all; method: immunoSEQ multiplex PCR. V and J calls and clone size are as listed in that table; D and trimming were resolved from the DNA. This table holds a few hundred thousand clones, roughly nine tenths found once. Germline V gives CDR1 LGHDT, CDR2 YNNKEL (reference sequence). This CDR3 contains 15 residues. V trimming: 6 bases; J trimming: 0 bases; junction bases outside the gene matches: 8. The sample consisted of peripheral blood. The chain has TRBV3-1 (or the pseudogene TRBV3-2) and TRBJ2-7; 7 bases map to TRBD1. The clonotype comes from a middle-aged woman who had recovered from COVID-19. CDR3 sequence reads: CASSLGQVNSYEQYF. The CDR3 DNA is TGTGCCAGCAGTCTTGGACAGGTCAACTCCTACGAGCAGTACTTC.